The entry that follows covers one T cell receptor (beta chain) sequence. The data originate from a study of T-cell reconstitution after alpha-beta-depleted transplantation in children. Trimming took off 0 bases at V and 0 bases at J, with 12 bases between the two ends. This CDR3 spans 17 amino acids. Germline V gives CDR1 LNHNV, CDR2 YYDKDF (reference sequence). Unique molecular identifiers were incorporated when the TCRbeta library was constructed. One entry per CDR3 protein results from TCRdb running MiXCR on the PCR reads. The table lists around 530,000 distinct CDR3 sequences, about 31% of them singletons.

The receptor was isolated from a human donor who donated a stem cell graft to a child with aplastic anemia. The source material was PBMCs from the stem cell graft donor, sampled from the stem cell graft. The chain links TRBV15 to TRBJ2-4; weak D call: TRBD2 (6 bases). In nucleotides, the CDR3 is TGTGCCACCAGCAGAGAAGGTAGCGGCTTAGCCAAAAACATTCAGTACTTC. It yields the protein CATSREGSGLAKNIQYF.